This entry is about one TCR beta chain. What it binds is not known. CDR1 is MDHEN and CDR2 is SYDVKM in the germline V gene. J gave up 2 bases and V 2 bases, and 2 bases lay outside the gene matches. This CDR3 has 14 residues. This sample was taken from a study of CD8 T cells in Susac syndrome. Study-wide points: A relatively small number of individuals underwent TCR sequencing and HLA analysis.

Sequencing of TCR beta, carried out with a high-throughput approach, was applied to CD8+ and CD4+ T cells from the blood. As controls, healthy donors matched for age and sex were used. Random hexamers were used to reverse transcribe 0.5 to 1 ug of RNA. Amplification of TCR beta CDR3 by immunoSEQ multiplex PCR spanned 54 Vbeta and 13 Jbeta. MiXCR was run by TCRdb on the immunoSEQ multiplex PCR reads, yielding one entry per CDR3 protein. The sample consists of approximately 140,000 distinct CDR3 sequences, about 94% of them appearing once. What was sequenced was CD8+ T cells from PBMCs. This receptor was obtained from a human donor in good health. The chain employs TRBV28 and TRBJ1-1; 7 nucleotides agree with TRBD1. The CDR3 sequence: CASSLRTGNTEAFF. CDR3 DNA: TGTGCCAGCAGTTTAAGGACAGGTAACACTGAAGCTTTCTTT. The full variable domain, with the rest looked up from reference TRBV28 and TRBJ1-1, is DVKVTQSSRYLVKRTGEKVFLECVQDMDHENMFWYRQDPGLGLRLIYFSYDVKMKEKGDIPEGYSVSREKKERFSLILESASTNQTSMYLCASSLRTGNTEAFFGQGTRLTVV.